Below, 5 T cell receptor beta chains from the same sample are listed, as sequenced in a study of blood T cell repertoires in COVID-19. Data came from immunoSEQ multiplex PCR; TCRdb stores just in-frame clones and leaves some out. The data contain 120,000 or so clones, roughly 77% of them seen just once; the ten biggest clones take up around 16%. The sequenced sample was peripheral blood. The receptors were gathered from a man aged 55 to 70 with active or convalescent COVID-19.

V gene TRBV7-2 combines with J gene TRBJ2-2; maybe TRBD2 (6 bases). The germline gives CDR1 SGHTA, CDR2 FQGNSA. This CDR3 spans 16 amino acids. Trimming shortened V by 3 bases and J by 2 bases, and 13 bases separated the two germline ends. The CDR3 nucleotides are TGTGCCAGCAGCTTTCGTCGGGGACTTAACACCGGGGAGCTGTTTTTT. Its protein product is CASSFRRGLNTGELFF.

This clone was observed once. The chain uses TRBV9 and TRBJ2-7; a possible D gene is TRBD2 (7 bases). The CDR3 totals 15 residues. Germline V CDR1 and CDR2: SGDLS, YYNGEE. V was trimmed by 0 bases and J by 2 bases, leaving 12 bases between them. The CDR3 reads CASSVGGGQTYEQYF. Written as DNA, the CDR3 is TGTGCCAGCAGCGTAGGGGGGGGCCAGACCTACGAGCAGTACTTC. Full variable domain (remainder filled in from reference TRBV9 and TRBJ2-7): DSGVTQTPKHLITATGQRVTLRCSPRSGDLSVYWYQQSLDQGLQFLIQYYNGEERAKGNILERFSAQQFPDLHSELNLSSLELGDSALYFCASSVGGGQTYEQYFGPGTRLTVT.

The rearrangement uses TRBV28 and TRBJ1-6, with 7 bases fitting TRBD1. V lost 8 bases to trimming and J lost 5 bases; unmatched junction nucleotides: 9. Germline CDR1 and CDR2: MDHEN and SYDVKM. The CDR3 is 15 amino acids. The CDR3 is CASLGNRGDNSPLHF. The CDR3 nucleotides read TGTGCCAGCTTGGGGAACAGGGGAGATAATTCACCCCTCCACTTT.

The chain recombines TRBV6-6 with TRBJ1-5; 7 positions agree with TRBD1. This CDR3 has 15 residues. CDR1 and CDR2 from the germline V gene are MNHNY and SVGAGI (reference sequence). Trimming at V came to 2 bases and at J to 3 bases, leaving 4 bases not matched to a gene. DNA of the CDR3: TGTGCCAGCAGTTACCAACAGGGGCCCAATCAGCCCCAGCATTTT. Protein: CASSYQQGPNQPQHF.

In this sample, this clone turned up once. The rearrangement joins TRBV28 to TRBJ1-1; 8 bases are a match to TRBD1. This CDR3 is 14 amino acids long. Germline V CDR1 and CDR2: MDHEN, SYDVKM. V dropped 6 bases and J dropped 4; count of bases not matched to a gene: 7. CDR3 protein: CASRAGGQTTEAFF. CDR3 in DNA: TGTGCCAGCAGGGCAGGGGGCCAAACCACTGAAGCTTTCTTT.